This T cell receptor beta chain was obtained from a study of CD8+CD57+ T cells in acquired aplastic anemia. Study context: Sorted CD4+ and CD8+ cells gave a mean 3.2 ug DNA, range roughly 0.18 to 30 ug. Sequencing produced an average of roughly 10 million reads per healthy donor for CD4+ cells.

CDR3 and TCR beta VDJ profiling relied on a genomic DNA template. MiXCR was run by TCRdb on the reads, yielding one entry per CDR3 protein. The table shows some 200,000 distinct CDR3 sequences, with 34% occurring only once. Overall study results and limits: For CD8+ Simpson's diversity, patients and controls showed no significant difference. Comparison of patients with controls identified about 27 shared CD8+ CDR3 sequences.

To note about this clonotype: The antigen is unknown.

Specimen: sorted CD4+, CD8+, or CD8+CD57+ T cells (not recorded which) from PBMCs. The clonotype comes from a human donor in good health, serving as a control.

The CDR3 is CASSWGPGNEQYF. CDR3 bases: TGTGCCAGTAGTTGGGGACCCGGGAACGAGCAGTACTTC. The chain employs TRBV19 and TRBJ2-7; either TRBD1 or TRBD2 may supply D (5 bases each). Germline lookup yields CDR1 LNHDA and CDR2 SQIVND (reference sequence). Trimming cost V 5 bases and J 5 bases, with 13 bases left between them. This CDR3 comprises 13 residues.